These T cell receptor beta chains were read from a single sample in a study of blood T cell repertoires in COVID-19. Assay used: immunoSEQ multiplex PCR; TCRdb lists only in-frame clones, some missing. The sample contains under 350,000 clones, approximately 85% of which appear only once. Source material: peripheral blood. Receptors were obtained from a woman in her seventies with acute or convalescent COVID-19. The CDR3 runs from the conserved cysteine through the conserved F or W. The order of the fields is V gene, clone size, D gene, J gene, CDR3 protein, CDR3 DNA. A D gene is named only where the DNA matches it firmly. Rows may omit the clone size; those that give it use once, few, many or a size class.

TRBV5-6	-	-	TRBJ1-6	CASSLNGRTGGNSPLHF	TGTGCCAGCAGCCTAAACGGGCGGACGGGAGGTAATTCACCCCTCCACTTT
TRBV9	-	TRBD1	TRBJ1-4	CASSTQTGFNEKLFF	TGTGCCAGCAGCACCCAGACAGGGTTCAATGAAAAACTGTTTTTT
TRBV6-1	-	-	TRBJ1-1	CASSEASTHAEAFF	TGTGCCAGCAGTGAAGCTAGCACCCACGCTGAAGCTTTCTTT
TRBV5-4	-	-	TRBJ1-1	CASSLDLTGQGTEAFF	TGTGCCAGCAGCTTGGACCTGACCGGCCAGGGGACTGAAGCTTTCTTT
TRBV23-1	-	-	TRBJ1-1	CATARQKNTEAFF	TGCGCCACGGCGAGACAGAAGAACACTGAAGCTTTCTTT
TRBV4-1	-	-	TRBJ2-5	CASSQLGTAKETQYF	TGCGCCAGCAGCCAACTAGGGACTGCTAAAGAGACCCAGTACTTC
TRBV2	-	TRBD2	TRBJ2-7	CASKRGGINEQYF	TGTGCCAGCAAGCGGGGAGGAATTAACGAGCAGTACTTC
TRBV10-2	-	-	TRBJ1-2	CASSFRGGDGYTF	TGCGCCAGCAGTTTCAGGGGCGGCGATGGCTACACCTTC
TRBV9	-	-	TRBJ1-1	CASSVAGFPTEAFF	TGTGCCAGCAGCGTAGCGGGGTTTCCCACTGAAGCTTTCTTT
TRBV7-6	-	TRBD1	TRBJ1-6	CASSHRPGQGDSPLHF	TGTGCCAGCAGCCATAGGCCGGGACAGGGGGATTCACCCCTCCACTTT
TRBV30	-	-	TRBJ1-5	CAWIPPTGNSNQPQHF	TGTGCCTGGATTCCCCCGACTGGTAATAGCAATCAGCCCCAGCATTTT
TRBV5-1	-	-	TRBJ1-4	CASRDTSNEKLFF	TGCGCCAGCAGGGACACCAGTAATGAAAAACTGTTTTTT
TRBV6-2/TRBV6-3	-	TRBD2	TRBJ2-5	CASSRGTSGGQGTQYF	TGTGCCAGCAGCCGCGGGACTAGCGGGGGCCAGGGGACCCAGTACTTC
TRBV6-5	-	-	TRBJ1-2	CASSYRSGAYGYTF	TGTGCCAGCAGTTACAGGTCAGGGGCCTATGGCTACACCTTC
TRBV5-5	-	-	TRBJ2-2	CASSLVAVGTGELFF	TGTGCCAGCAGCTTGGTGGCAGTTGGCACCGGGGAGCTGTTTTTT
TRBV5-6	-	TRBD1	TRBJ1-4	CASSYAGTGYNEKLFF	TGTGCCAGCAGCTACGCCGGGACAGGGTATAATGAAAAACTGTTTTTT
TRBV7-3	-	TRBD1	TRBJ2-3	CASSRTGTGGRDTQYF	TGTGCCAGCAGCCGCACCGGGACAGGGGGCAGAGATACGCAGTATTTT
TRBV2	-	-	TRBJ2-3	CATNGGFADTQYF	TGTGCCACCAATGGGGGGTTCGCAGATACGCAGTATTTT
TRBV5-1	-	-	TRBJ2-6	CASGTGTGANVLTF	TGCGCCAGCGGAACAGGGACTGGGGCCAACGTCCTGACTTTC
TRBV27	-	-	TRBJ1-1	CASSSHSLNTEAFF	TGTGCCAGCAGTTCCCACAGCTTGAACACTGAAGCTTTCTTT
TRBV18	-	TRBD2	TRBJ2-1	CASSPIASGGAGSYNEQFF	TGTGCCAGCTCACCAATAGCTAGCGGGGGGGCCGGCTCCTACAATGAGCAGTTCTTC
TRBV7-9	-	-	TRBJ2-5	CASSRPGGRQTQYF	TGTGCCAGCAGCCGGCCCGGAGGGAGACAGACCCAGTACTTC
TRBV6-6	-	-	TRBJ1-2	CASSPRGLGGYTF	TGTGCCAGCAGTCCCAGGGGCCTTGGGGGCTACACCTTC
TRBV9	-	-	TRBJ2-7	CASSVGGTLKVGEQYF	TGTGCCAGCAGCGTAGGAGGTACATTGAAGGTAGGCGAGCAGTACTTC
TRBV7-9	-	TRBD1	TRBJ2-2	CASSSGQVGGELFF	TGTGCCAGCAGCTCGGGACAGGTCGGCGGGGAGCTGTTTTTT
TRBV2	-	-	TRBJ1-1	CASSRQVRTEAFF	TGTGCCAGCAGTAGACAGGTTCGAACTGAAGCTTTCTTT
TRBV24-1	-	-	TRBJ1-5	CATSEGDQPQHF	TGTGCCACCAGTGAAGGGGATCAGCCCCAGCATTTT
TRBV4-1	-	-	TRBJ2-7	CASSQRDFYEQYF	TGCGCCAGCAGCCAACGGGACTTCTACGAGCAGTACTTC
TRBV5-6	-	-	TRBJ1-2	CASSLTGIFGYTF	TGTGCCAGCAGCTTAACAGGGATATTTGGCTACACCTTC
TRBV18	-	-	TRBJ1-5	CASSAYRGNQPQHF	TGTGCCAGCTCAGCCTACAGGGGCAATCAGCCCCAGCATTTT
TRBV2	few	-	TRBJ1-5	CASSEVRGNQPQHF	TGTGCCAGCAGTGAAGTACGGGGGAATCAGCCCCAGCATTTT
TRBV25-1	-	TRBD1	TRBJ1-6	CASSGPGRYRGNSPLHF	TGTGCCAGCAGTGGACCGGGTCGATACAGGGGCAATTCACCCCTCCACTTT
TRBV6-1	-	-	TRBJ2-3	CASSEGRDTQYF	TGTGCCAGCAGTGAAGGGAGGGATACGCAGTATTTT
TRBV11-2	-	TRBD2	TRBJ2-7	CASSPAGDAEQYF	TGTGCCAGCAGCCCCGCGGGGGACGCCGAGCAGTACTTC
TRBV7-2	-	-	TRBJ2-7	CASSITPGHYYEQYF	TGTGCCAGCAGCATCACTCCGGGACACTATTACGAGCAGTACTTC
TRBV6-1	-	TRBD1	TRBJ1-1	CASSESGQGTEAFF	TGTGCCAGCAGTGAATCCGGACAGGGCACTGAAGCTTTCTTT
TRBV5-4	-	-	TRBJ1-1	CASSLGGASTEAFF	TGTGCCAGCAGCTTGGGGGGCGCGTCTACTGAAGCTTTCTTT
TRBV6-5	-	-	TRBJ2-2	CASSLNTGELFF	TGTGCCAGCAGCTTAAACACCGGGGAGCTGTTTTTT
TRBV7-9	-	-	TRBJ1-4	CASSYGVDTWTNEKLFF	TGTGCCAGCAGCTACGGCGTGGACACCTGGACTAATGAAAAACTGTTTTTT